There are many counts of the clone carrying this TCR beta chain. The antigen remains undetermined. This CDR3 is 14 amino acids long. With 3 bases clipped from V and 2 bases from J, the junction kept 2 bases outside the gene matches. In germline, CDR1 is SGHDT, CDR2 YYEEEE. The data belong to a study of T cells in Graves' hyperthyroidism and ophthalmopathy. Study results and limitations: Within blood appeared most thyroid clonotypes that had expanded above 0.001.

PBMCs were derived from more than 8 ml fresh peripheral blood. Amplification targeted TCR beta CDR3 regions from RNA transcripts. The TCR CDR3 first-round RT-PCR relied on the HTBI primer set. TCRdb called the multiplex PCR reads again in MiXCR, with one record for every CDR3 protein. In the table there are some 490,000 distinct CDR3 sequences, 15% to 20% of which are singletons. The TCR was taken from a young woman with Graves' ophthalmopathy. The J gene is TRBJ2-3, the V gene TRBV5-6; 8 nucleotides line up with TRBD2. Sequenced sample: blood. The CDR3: CASSSAGATDTQYF. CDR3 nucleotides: TGTGCCAGCAGCTCAGCGGGAGCCACAGATACGCAGTATTTT.